A selection of T cell receptor beta chains follows, all from one sample in a study of blood T cell dynamics during melanoma immunotherapy. Sequenced by immunoSEQ multiplex PCR; TCRdb stores in-frame clones only, minus some. The repertoire holds about 14,000 clones, with 80% to 90% as singletons. Sequences were derived from blood, sampled from a patient treated with checkpoint blockade. These receptors all stem from a human donor with melanoma. The CDR3 runs from the conserved cysteine through the conserved F or W. Fields, in order: clone size, J gene, D gene, V gene, CDR3 protein, CDR3 DNA. D genes are given only for firm matches. Clone size, where shown, is once, few, many, or a class for clones that have expanded.

NA TRBJ1-5 NA TRBV19 CASSILGGNQPQHF TGTGCCAGTAGTATCTTGGGGGGCAATCAGCCCCAGCATTTT
NA TRBJ2-1 TRBD1 TRBV5-1 CASSLAGQGARSYNEQFF TGCGCCAGCAGCTTGGCGGGACAGGGGGCGCGATCCTACAATGAGCAGTTCTTC
NA TRBJ1-2 NA TRBV27 CASSTQTADPKFNYGYTF TGTGCCAGCAGTACGCAGACAGCCGATCCTAAGTTTAACTATGGCTACACCTTC
NA TRBJ2-7 NA TRBV5-4 CASSTQGYEQYF TGTGCCAGCAGCACCCAGGGGTACGAGCAGTACTTC
few TRBJ2-3 TRBD1 TRBV7-9 CASSPGTGSRTDTQYF TGTGCCAGCAGCCCAGGGACAGGGAGCCGCACAGATACGCAGTATTTT
NA TRBJ1-3 TRBD1 TRBV2 CASKIGQGWGNTIYF TGTGCCAGCAAGATCGGACAGGGGTGGGGAAACACCATATATTTT
NA TRBJ2-2 TRBD2 TRBV28 CASSLRRLAGGVGELFF TGTGCCAGCAGTTTACGTAGACTAGCGGGAGGAGTCGGGGAGCTGTTTTTT
NA TRBJ2-1 NA TRBV29-1 CSVKLARSSYNEQFF TGCAGCGTTAAGTTAGCGAGGAGCTCCTACAATGAGCAGTTCTTC
NA TRBJ1-3 NA TRBV15 CATSRDRFGNTIYF TGTGCCACCAGCAGAGATAGGTTTGGAAACACCATATATTTT
NA TRBJ2-1 TRBD2 TRBV25-1 CASSELGTSGSNEQFF TGTGCCAGCAGTGAACTCGGGACTAGCGGGAGCAATGAGCAGTTCTTC
NA TRBJ2-7 NA TRBV2 CASSVEGPLLYEQYF TGTGCCAGCAGTGTAGAAGGGCCGCTCCTGTACGAGCAGTACTTC
NA TRBJ2-1 NA TRBV9 CASSVGRALGNEQFF TGTGCCAGCAGCGTAGGGAGGGCCCTTGGTAATGAGCAGTTCTTC
NA TRBJ2-7 TRBD2 TRBV7-2 CASSLGLAGGGYEQYF TGTGCCAGCAGCTTAGGGCTAGCGGGAGGGGGCTACGAGCAGTACTTC
NA TRBJ1-2 TRBD1 TRBV7-9 CASSSPGTGGRYTF TGTGCCAGCAGCTCCCCCGGGACAGGGGGTCGCTACACCTTC
NA TRBJ2-5 NA TRBV4-2 CASSQGAGGETQYF TGTGCCAGCAGCCAAGGGGCAGGTGGAGAGACCCAGTACTTC
NA TRBJ2-5 NA TRBV12-5 CASGLEGEQRETQYF TGTGCTAGTGGTTTGGAAGGGGAACAGAGAGAGACCCAGTACTTC
NA TRBJ2-7 TRBD1 TRBV30 CAWGPGTGFHEQYF TGTGCCTGGGGACCCGGGACAGGGTTCCACGAGCAGTACTTC
NA TRBJ2-5 TRBD2 TRBV7-9 CASSLGRIRLAGDRETQYF TGTGCCAGCAGCTTAGGAAGGATAAGGCTAGCGGGAGATAGAGAGACCCAGTACTTC
NA TRBJ2-2 TRBD2 TRBV2 CASSEMGEGLLFPGELFF TGTGCCAGCAGTGAAATGGGGGAGGGGTTGCTATTCCCCGGGGAGCTGTTTTTT
NA TRBJ2-5 TRBD2 TRBV30 CAWSFSGETQYF TGTGCCTGGAGTTTTAGCGGGGAGACCCAGTACTTC
NA TRBJ1-5 NA TRBV6-6 CASTRLRNSNQPQHF TGTGCCAGCACCCGCCTCCGTAATAGCAATCAGCCCCAGCATTTT
NA TRBJ2-7 TRBD2 TRBV27 CASSLAGAYEQYF TGTGCCAGCAGTTTGGCGGGGGCCTACGAGCAGTACTTC
NA TRBJ2-4 TRBD1 TRBV7-2 CASSEDRAKNIQYF TGTGCCAGCAGCGAGGACAGGGCCAAAAACATTCAGTACTTC
once TRBJ2-7 NA TRBV29-1 CSVQNHYEQYF TGCAGCGTCCAAAACCACTACGAGCAGTACTTC
NA TRBJ2-1 NA TRBV6-5 CASSYSGGFNNEQFF TGTGCCAGCAGTTACTCGGGGGGTTTTAACAATGAGCAGTTCTTC
NA TRBJ2-7 NA TRBV7-8 CASSLAGSGFSSYEQYF TGTGCCAGCAGCTTGGCGGGCTCTGGGTTCAGCTCCTACGAGCAGTACTTC
NA TRBJ2-1 TRBD1 TRBV19 CASSRGQVGGYNEQFF TGTGCCAGTAGTAGGGGACAGGTCGGAGGGTACAATGAGCAGTTCTTC
NA TRBJ1-5 NA TRBV29-1 CSVRSSGQPQHF TGCAGCGTCCGGAGTTCGGGTCAGCCCCAGCATTTT
NA TRBJ2-1 TRBD2 TRBV7-6 CASSSFYGGRSYNEQFF TGTGCCAGCAGTTCATTTTACGGCGGGAGGTCTTACAATGAGCAGTTCTTC
NA TRBJ2-7 NA TRBV28 CASTKQSGSYEQYF TGTGCCAGCACCAAACAAAGCGGGTCCTACGAGCAGTACTTC
NA TRBJ2-7 TRBD1 TRBV13 CASSYDRGESYEQYF TGTGCCAGCAGCTACGACAGGGGGGAATCCTACGAGCAGTACTTC
NA TRBJ2-1 NA TRBV7-9 CASSFFGGGTNEQFF TGTGCCAGCAGCTTTTTTGGGGGAGGAACGAATGAGCAGTTCTTC
NA TRBJ2-3 TRBD2 TRBV11-2 CASSLRGMGTDTQYF TGTGCCAGCAGCTTGCGGGGGATGGGGACAGATACGCAGTATTTT
NA TRBJ2-5 NA TRBV4-2 CASSPGIEETQYF TGTGCCAGCAGCCCCGGGATCGAGGAGACCCAGTACTTC
NA TRBJ2-7 NA TRBV7-2 CASSQGVDASYEQYF TGCGCCAGCAGCCAAGGTGTGGACGCGTCCTACGAGCAGTACTTC
NA TRBJ2-1 TRBD2 TRBV2 CASGPGTRLNEQFF TGTGCCAGCGGTCCCGGGACTAGGCTTAATGAGCAGTTCTTC
NA TRBJ2-3 NA TRBV12-2 CASRLIPSRQGAPDTQYF TGTGCAAGTCGCTTAATCCCGTCCCGGCAGGGGGCTCCGGATACGCAGTATTTT
few TRBJ2-4 NA TRBV7-8 CASSSSGRNIQYF TGTGCCAGCAGCAGCTCCGGGAGAAACATTCAGTACTTC
NA TRBJ2-7 TRBD2 TRBV28 CASSRPGLVIYEQYF TGTGCCAGCAGCCGCCCGGGACTAGTCATCTACGAGCAGTACTTC
NA TRBJ2-3 TRBD2 TRBV10-1 CASNKLAGSTDTQYF TGCGCCAGCAACAAACTAGCGGGATCCACAGATACGCAGTATTTT
NA TRBJ2-7 TRBD2 TRBV30 CAWGEWTSGMYEQYF TGTGCCTGGGGGGAATGGACTAGCGGGATGTACGAGCAGTACTTC
NA TRBJ1-1 TRBD1 TRBV28 CASAGGAMNTEAFF TGTGCCAGCGCAGGGGGGGCCATGAACACTGAAGCTTTCTTT
NA TRBJ2-3 TRBD2 TRBV2 CASLVTSGRRSDTQYF TGTGCCAGCTTAGTGACTAGCGGGAGACGATCAGATACGCAGTATTTT
NA TRBJ2-1 TRBD2 TRBV30 CAWSPLAGSSYNEQFF TGTGCCTGGAGTCCACTAGCGGGGAGCTCCTACAATGAGCAGTTCTTC
NA TRBJ2-5 TRBD1 TRBV4-3 CASSQDLTGGDPQYF TGCGCCAGCAGCCAAGATCTAACAGGGGGCGACCCGCAGTACTTC
NA TRBJ2-1 NA TRBV28 CASTPARGKGVFLYNEQFF TGTGCCAGCACTCCAGCGCGCGGTAAAGGGGTTTTTCTCTACAATGAGCAGTTCTTC
NA TRBJ1-1 TRBD1 TRBV7-2 CASKGQGQGNTEAFF TGTGCCAGCAAGGGACAGGGTCAAGGGAACACTGAAGCTTTCTTT
NA TRBJ1-3 NA TRBV5-4 CASSLDSSGTTIYF TGTGCCAGCAGCTTGGATAGCTCCGGAACCACCATATATTTT
NA TRBJ2-6 NA TRBV9 CASSVDSGANVLTF TGTGCCAGCAGCGTAGACTCCGGGGCCAACGTCCTGACTTTC
NA TRBJ2-7 NA TRBV27 CASRRQSRVYEQYF TGTGCCAGCAGGAGACAGAGTAGGGTCTACGAGCAGTACTTC
NA TRBJ2-4 NA TRBV28 CASSSGHIQYF TGTGCCAGCAGTTCCGGTCACATTCAGTACTTC
NA TRBJ2-5 NA TRBV5-4 CASSLDLETQYF TGTGCCAGCAGCTTGGATCTGGAGACCCAGTACTTC
NA TRBJ2-7 NA TRBV28 CASSSHPPPPEQYF TGTGCCAGCAGTTCCCACCCCCCCCCGCCCGAGCAGTACTTC
NA TRBJ2-7 NA TRBV19 CASTLLRQRSSYEQYF TGTGCCAGTACCCTCCTCCGACAGAGGAGCTCCTACGAGCAGTACTTC
NA TRBJ2-7 NA TRBV7-6 CASMRDTSYEQYF TGTGCCAGCATGCGGGACACCTCCTACGAGCAGTACTTC
NA TRBJ2-1 NA TRBV14 CASSQGLVNEQFF TGTGCCAGCAGCCAAGGCCTAGTCAATGAGCAGTTCTTC
NA TRBJ2-5 TRBD2 TRBV5-4 CASSLVGGEETQYF TGTGCCAGCAGCTTGGTGGGAGGGGAAGAGACCCAGTACTTC
NA TRBJ2-7 TRBD2 TRBV28 CASSLKTSRPVHEQYF TGTGCCAGCAGTCTAAAGACTAGCCGACCGGTCCACGAGCAGTACTTC
NA TRBJ1-6 NA TRBV28 CASSKVQGHSPLHF TGTGCCAGCAGCAAGGTTCAGGGTCATTCACCCCTCCACTTT